This T cell receptor beta chain was sequenced in a study of blood T cell repertoires in COVID-19. Across the study: T cells, B-cell-depleted T cells, or PBMCs provided the cDNA or gDNA that served as material.

The table came from immunoSEQ multiplex PCR; TCRdb's copy has only in-frame clones and leaves some out. The sample shows under 65,000 clones, 91% of them seen only once. The CDR3 has 15 amino acids. Germline V CDR1 and CDR2: MGHDK, SYGVNS. Between the trimmed V and J ends, which lost 1 base and 7 bases, there was a span of 17 bases. Specimen: peripheral blood. The chain recombines TRBV25-1 with TRBJ2-7; a possible D gene is TRBD2 (6 bases). This clonotype was sampled from a human donor in a cohort sampled during active COVID-19. The CDR3 DNA reads as TGTGCCAGCAGTGAATTCCGCTCCCTCGGAGGGGAGCAGTACTTC. Translating it yields CASSEFRSLGGEQYF.